Listed here are 18 T cell receptor beta chains from one sample, sequenced in a study of tumor and adjacent non-tumor tissue in lung cancer. A modified ARM-PCR protocol with three rounds of nested PCR amplified TCRbeta. TCRdb recomputed calls from the multiplex PCR reads with MiXCR, one row per CDR3 protein. The top ten clones hold under 20% of a sample with around 99,000 distinct CDR3 sequences, about 65% of them seen once. This sample's RNA came from whole unsorted tissue. The normal lung tissue was taken more than 3 cm from the tumor edge. Source material: distant non-tumor lung tissue. These receptors were obtained from a man in his 60s with non-small cell lung cancer.

Concerning this clonotype itself: One junction end disagrees with the germline gene, perhaps due to a read error. The V call is TRBV4-1, the J call TRBJ2-6; tentative D call: TRBD1 (6 bases). The CDR3 spans 16 residues. CDR1 is MGHRA and CDR2 is YSYEKL in the germline V gene. The DNA of the CDR3 is TGCGCCAGTAGCCAAGGGGGACGGGCTGGGGCCAACGTCATGACTTTC. Its protein is CASSQGGRAGANVMTF.

This clonotype was observed many times. This sequence joins TRBV20-1 and TRBJ1-2, with a tentative D call TRBD1 (5 bases). The CDR3 loop spans 12 amino acids. Germline V gene lookup returns CDR1 DFQATT and CDR2 SNEGSKA (reference sequence). Trimming left V 4 bases short and J 10 bases short, with 16 bases between. The CDR3: CSATRGTADYTF. CDR3 nucleotides: TGCAGTGCTACACGGGGGACTGCGGACTACACCTTC.

This clonotype has at least ten counts. The rearrangement uses TRBV7-9 and TRBJ2-7; possibly TRBD1 for D (5 bases). Trimming stripped 5 bases from V and 6 bases from J, with 20 bases between. Germline-derived CDR1 and CDR2 are SEHNR and FQNEAQ (reference sequence). CDR3 size: 15 residues. The CDR3 here is CASSLSDSLLGEQYF. The CDR3 nucleotides are TGTGCCAGCAGCCTAAGCGACAGCCTATTGGGCGAGCAGTACTTC.

About this clonotype itself: This likely comes from a read error, as the CDR3 has no conserved phenylalanine or tryptophan at its end. V usage is TRBV11-1 and J usage is TRBJ2-1; D is possibly TRBD2 (5 bases). CDR3 length: 16 amino acids. Trimming removed 0 bases at V and 9 bases at J, with 18 bases between. Germline CDR1 and CDR2: SGHAT and FQDESV (reference sequence). The CDR3: CASSLAGFSGAGEQFV. As DNA, the CDR3 is TGTGCCAGCAGCTTAGCTGGGTTCAGTGGTGCGGGTGAGCAGTTCGTC.

Of note for this clonotype: One end of the junction does not line up with germline, which may come from a read error. The chain links TRBV11-2 to TRBJ2-6, with 7 bases matching TRBD1. Germline CDR1 SGHAT, CDR2 FQNNGV. This CDR3 spans 15 amino acids. The chain's CDR3 is CTSSLGGAGANVLTF. The DNA of the CDR3 is TGCACAAGCAGCTTAGGGGGCGCAGGGGCCAACGTCCTGACTTTC. Using reference TRBV11-2 and TRBJ2-6 for the parts outside the CDR3, the full variable domain is EAGVAQSPRYKIIEKRQSVAFWCNPISGHATLYWYQQILGQGPKLLIQFQNNGVVDDSQLPKDRFSAERLKGVDSTLKIQPAKLEDSAVYLCTSSLGGAGANVLTFGAGSRLTVL.

The chain combines TRBV6-1 with TRBJ1-5; maybe TRBD1 (6 bases). In germline, CDR1 is MNHNS, CDR2 SASEGT. The CDR3 spans 12 residues. CDR3 region: CVTGQLDQPQHF. The DNA of the CDR3 is TGTGTGACGGGACAACTCGATCAGCCCCAGCATTTT.

Regarding this clonotype: Given a much more abundant clone one base away, this may be a read error. The rearrangement joins TRBV6-6 to TRBJ2-7; TRBD1 matches 7 bases. CDR1 is MNHNY, CDR2 SVGAGI, per germline (reference sequence). The CDR3 is 13 residues long. In DNA, the CDR3 is TGTGCCCGCAGGGAACAGGGGTTGGACGAGCAGTACTTC. It translates to CARREQGLDEQYF.

This clonotype turned up a few times. Given a much more abundant clone one base away, this may be a read error. The chain recombines TRBV12-3 or TRBV12-4 with TRBJ2-3; D ambiguous. V was pared by 8 bases and J by 3 bases, with 6 bases between. The CDR3 is made up of 11 amino acids. CDR3 coding DNA: TGTGCCAGCGCTCTGACAGATACGCAGTATTTT. This codes for CASALTDTQYF.

V usage is TRBV5-8 and J usage is TRBJ1-6; perhaps TRBD1 as D (5 bases). V was shortened by 0 bases and J by 7 bases, with 11 bases between the two germline ends. CDR3 size: 15 residues. Germline CDR1 and CDR2: SGHTS and YDEGEE. The CDR3 protein is CASSLANGGNSPLHF. CDR3 bases: TGTGCCAGCAGCTTGGCCAACGGGGGGAATTCACCCCTCCACTTT.

In regard to this clonotype: Relative to the germline gene, one junction end is altered; a read error may explain this. This chain connects TRBV4-2 to TRBJ1-2; D is possibly TRBD1 (5 bases). The CDR3 is made up of 15 amino acids. Germline assignment: CDR1 LGHNA and CDR2 YNFKEQ. The CDR3 is CASSQVVGGEYGYTF. The CDR3 bases are TGTGCCAGCAGCCAGGTGGTCGGAGGGGAATATGGTTACACCTTC.

This chain links TRBV2 with TRBJ2-7; D gene ambiguous. Trimming stripped 3 bases from V and 0 bases from J, with 9 bases between. Germline loops: CDR1 SNHLY, CDR2 FYNNEI. There are 14 residues in the CDR3. CDR3 residues: CASSDDVNSYEQYF. The DNA for the CDR3 is TGTGCCAGCAGTGACGATGTAAACTCCTACGAGCAGTACTTC.

This clonotype was observed a single time. This may stem from a read error, because a much larger clone lies one nucleotide away. V and J are TRBV13 and TRBJ1-3, with a possible D match to TRBD1 (5 bases). The ends were cut back, 10 bases at V and 1 base at J, with 20 bases in the middle. CDR3 length equals 16 residues. The germline gives CDR1 PRHDT, CDR2 FYEKMQ (reference sequence). The CDR3 is CANSLTGRSSGNTIYF. Written as DNA, the CDR3 is TGTGCCAACAGTCTTACGGGACGATCTTCTGGAAACACCATATATTTT.

The V and J genes are TRBV29-1 and TRBJ1-2; D remains unclear. Trimming took off 2 bases at V and 7 bases at J, with 17 bases between the two ends. Germline CDR1 reads SQVTM; CDR2 reads ANQGSEA. The CDR3 loop spans 14 amino acids. The CDR3 loop is CSVETEQSRCGYTF. As DNA, the CDR3 is TGCAGCGTTGAAACGGAACAGTCGAGATGTGGCTACACCTTC.

Notes on this clonotype: At one end, the junction sequence differs from germline, possibly due to a read error. The V gene is TRBV12-3 or TRBV12-4, the J gene TRBJ1-5; D perhaps matches TRBD1 (6 bases). This CDR3 has 16 residues. The CDR3 DNA sequence: TGTACCAGTAGCCGAGGGGGGAGGGCAGGGGATCAGCCCCAGCATTTT. Translated, it gives CTSSRGGRAGDQPQHF.

Of note for this clonotype: One junction end does not reproduce the germline sequence, and a read error may be involved. The rearrangement uses TRBV6-6 and TRBJ2-3; TRBD2 is a possible D gene (6 bases). The length of the CDR3 is 18 residues. Germline V lookup: CDR1 MNHNY, CDR2 SVGAGI (reference sequence). The CDR3 loop reads CASSSGAIGRASTDTQYF. CDR3 nucleotide sequence: TGTGCCAGTAGTTCCGGGGCTATCGGGAGAGCTAGCACAGATACGCAGTATTTT.

For the CDR3, the DNA is TGTGCCAGCAGTTTAGCTTCAGGGGGCGCGGGGGAAAAACTGTTTTTT. Translated: CASSLASGGAGEKLFF. The chain employs TRBV12-3 or TRBV12-4 and TRBJ1-4; 8 bases agree with TRBD1. V lost 0 bases, J lost 8 bases, and 8 bases stayed unmatched. This CDR3 comprises 16 residues.

This clonotype occurred a few times. A read error may be the cause here, since a much bigger clone is one base away. This chain connects TRBV10-3 to TRBJ2-3, with D tentatively TRBD1 (6 bases). The V gene's germline CDR1 is ENHRY and CDR2 SYGVKD. The CDR3 extends over 13 amino acids. The CDR3 is CTISGRTADTQYF. The CDR3 DNA reads TGTACCATCAGTGGTAGGACAGCAGATACGCAGTATTTT.

This clonotype came up many times. The DNA for the CDR3 is TGTGCCAGCAGCTTAAGAGGAAGTCAGCCCCAGCATTTT. Its protein is CASSLRGSQPQHF. The V call is TRBV7-8, the J call TRBJ1-5; D gene ambiguous. This CDR3 contains 13 residues. CDR1 is SGHVS, CDR2 FQNEAQ, per germline. Trimming left V 2 bases short and J 6 bases short, with 8 bases between.